The source of this T cell receptor (beta chain) is a study of T cells after yellow fever vaccination. Study context: Libraries from low-cell-number fractions were prepared with the SMART-Seq v4 Ultra Low Input RNA kit.

TCRdb fed the 5' RACE reads into MiXCR, producing one record per CDR3 protein. Altogether hundreds of thousands of distinct CDR3 sequences are present, 9% to 15% being singletons, with the ten largest covering 14% to 15%. Overall study findings and caveats: Although the secondary response was weaker, it peaked faster, at day 5 versus 15.

This clonotype appeared a few times. The target antigen is unknown. Trimming stripped 0 bases from V and 6 bases from J, with 12 bases between. There are 14 residues in the CDR3. Germline CDR1 reads DFQATT; CDR2 reads SNEGSKA (reference sequence). The sample was PBMCs, taken on the day of the yellow fever booster vaccination. The gene calls are TRBV20-1 and TRBJ1-5, with D possibly TRBD1 on 5 matching bases. The sequence was obtained from a man aged 25-40 years who received the YFV17D yellow fever vaccine. The DNA for the CDR3 is TGCAGTGCTAGAGATACGGGGGGAGCTCAGCCCCAGCATTTT. Its protein is CSARDTGGAQPQHF.